This T cell receptor (beta chain) emerged from a study of T cells expressing NK-cell markers. A note on this clonotype: Its antigen is not identified.

General study points: Dominant NKG2C+ clonotypes accounted for roughly 1.0-7.0% of CD8+ T cells in a handful of donors.

TCRdb re-called the 5' RACE reads, yielding one record per CDR3 amino acid sequence without DNA. The sample table includes some 600,000 distinct CDR3 sequences. The material sequenced was blood T cells: a sorted CD56 or NKG2C T cell subset, CD4+ or CD8+ T cells, or bulk PBMC T cells (not recorded which). The receptor was derived from a man between 18 and 29 years old in good health.

Here the CDR3 reads CASSGTSGGTDTQYF. The chain carries TRBV7-2 and TRBJ2-3; checking the TCRdb D call of TRBD2 is not possible without DNA. This CDR3 contains 15 residues. Per germline, CDR1 SGHTA and CDR2 FQGNSA. The full variable domain, completed using reference TRBV7-2 and TRBJ2-3, is GAGVSQSPSNKVTEKGKDVELRCDPISGHTALYWYRQSLGQGLEFLIYFQGNSAPDKSGLPSDRFSAERTGGSVSTLTIQRTQQEDSAVYLCASSGTSGGTDTQYFGPGTRLTVL.